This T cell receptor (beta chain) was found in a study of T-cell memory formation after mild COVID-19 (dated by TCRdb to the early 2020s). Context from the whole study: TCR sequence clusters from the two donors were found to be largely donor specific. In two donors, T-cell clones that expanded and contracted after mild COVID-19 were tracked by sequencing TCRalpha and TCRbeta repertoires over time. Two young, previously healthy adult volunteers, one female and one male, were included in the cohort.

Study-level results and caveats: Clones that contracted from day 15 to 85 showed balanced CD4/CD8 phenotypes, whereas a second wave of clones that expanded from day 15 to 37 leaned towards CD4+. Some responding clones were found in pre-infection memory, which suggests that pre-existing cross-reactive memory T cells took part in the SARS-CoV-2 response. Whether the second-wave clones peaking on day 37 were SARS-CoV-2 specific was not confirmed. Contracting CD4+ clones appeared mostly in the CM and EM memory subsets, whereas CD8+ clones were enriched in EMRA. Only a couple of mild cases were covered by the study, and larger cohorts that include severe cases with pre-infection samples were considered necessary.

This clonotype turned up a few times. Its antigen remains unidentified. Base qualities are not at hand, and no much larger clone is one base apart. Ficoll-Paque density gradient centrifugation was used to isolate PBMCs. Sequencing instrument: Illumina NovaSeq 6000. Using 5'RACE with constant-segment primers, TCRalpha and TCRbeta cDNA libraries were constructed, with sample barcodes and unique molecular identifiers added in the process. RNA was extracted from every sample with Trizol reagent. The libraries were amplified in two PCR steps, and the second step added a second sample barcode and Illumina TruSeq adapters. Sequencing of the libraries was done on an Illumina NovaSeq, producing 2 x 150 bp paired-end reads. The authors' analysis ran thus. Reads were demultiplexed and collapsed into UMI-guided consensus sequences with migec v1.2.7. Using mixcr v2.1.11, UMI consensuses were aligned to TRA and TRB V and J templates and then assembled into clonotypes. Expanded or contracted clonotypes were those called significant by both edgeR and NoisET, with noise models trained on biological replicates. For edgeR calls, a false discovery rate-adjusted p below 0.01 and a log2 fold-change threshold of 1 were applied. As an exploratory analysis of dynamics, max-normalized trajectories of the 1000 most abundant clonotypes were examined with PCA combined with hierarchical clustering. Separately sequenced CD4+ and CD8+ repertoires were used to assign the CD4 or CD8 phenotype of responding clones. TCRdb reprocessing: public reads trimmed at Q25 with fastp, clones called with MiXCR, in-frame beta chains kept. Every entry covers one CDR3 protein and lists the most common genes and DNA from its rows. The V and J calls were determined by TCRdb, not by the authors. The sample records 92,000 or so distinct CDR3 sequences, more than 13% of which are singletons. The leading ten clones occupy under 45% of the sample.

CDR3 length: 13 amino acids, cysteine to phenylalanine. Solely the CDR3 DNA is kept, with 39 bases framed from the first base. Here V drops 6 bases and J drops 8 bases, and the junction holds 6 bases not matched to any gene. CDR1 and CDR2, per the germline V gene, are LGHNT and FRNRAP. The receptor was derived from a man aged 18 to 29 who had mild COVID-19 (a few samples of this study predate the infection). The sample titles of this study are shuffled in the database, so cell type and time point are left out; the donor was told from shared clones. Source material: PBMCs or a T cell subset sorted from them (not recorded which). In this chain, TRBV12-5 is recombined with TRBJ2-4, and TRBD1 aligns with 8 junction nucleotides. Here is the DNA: TGTGCTAGTGGCCGGACAGGGCGGCACATTCAGTACTTC. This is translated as CASGRTGRHIQYF.